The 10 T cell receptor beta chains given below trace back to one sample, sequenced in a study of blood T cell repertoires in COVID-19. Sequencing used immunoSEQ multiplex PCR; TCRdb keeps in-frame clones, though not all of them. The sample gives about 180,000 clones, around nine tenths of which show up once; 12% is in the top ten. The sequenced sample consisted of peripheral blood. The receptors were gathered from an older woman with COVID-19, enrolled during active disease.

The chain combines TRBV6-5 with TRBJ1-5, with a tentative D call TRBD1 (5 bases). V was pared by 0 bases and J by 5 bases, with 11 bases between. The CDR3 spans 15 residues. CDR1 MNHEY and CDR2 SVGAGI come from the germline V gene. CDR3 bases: TGTGCCAGCAGTTACTCGTGGGGGGGGGATCAGCCCCAGCATTTT. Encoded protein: CASSYSWGGDQPQHF.

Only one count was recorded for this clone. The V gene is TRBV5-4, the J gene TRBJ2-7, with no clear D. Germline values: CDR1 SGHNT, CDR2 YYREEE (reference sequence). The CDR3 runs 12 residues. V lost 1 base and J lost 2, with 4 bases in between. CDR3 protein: CASSLSTYEQYF. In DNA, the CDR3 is TGTGCCAGCAGCTTGAGCACCTACGAGCAGTACTTC.

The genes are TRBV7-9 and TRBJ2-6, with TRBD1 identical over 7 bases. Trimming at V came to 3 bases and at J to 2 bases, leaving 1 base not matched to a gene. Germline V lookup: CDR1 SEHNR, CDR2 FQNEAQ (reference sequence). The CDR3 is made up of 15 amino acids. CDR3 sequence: CASSFQGAGANVLTF. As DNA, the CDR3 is TGTGCCAGCAGCTTTCAGGGGGCTGGGGCCAACGTCCTGACTTTC.

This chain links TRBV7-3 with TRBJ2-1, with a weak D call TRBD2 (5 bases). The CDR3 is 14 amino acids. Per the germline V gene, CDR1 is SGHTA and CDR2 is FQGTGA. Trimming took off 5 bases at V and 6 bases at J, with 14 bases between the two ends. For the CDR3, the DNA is TGTGCCAGCAGCCGATATGGCGGACTCAATGAGCAGTTCTTC. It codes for CASSRYGGLNEQFF.

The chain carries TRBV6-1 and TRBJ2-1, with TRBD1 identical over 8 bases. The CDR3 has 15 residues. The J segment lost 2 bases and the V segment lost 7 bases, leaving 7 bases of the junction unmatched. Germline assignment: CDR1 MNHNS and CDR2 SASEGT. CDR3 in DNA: TGTGCCAGCATAAAAGAGACAGGGGCCTACAATGAGCAGTTCTTC. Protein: CASIKETGAYNEQFF.

The CDR3 DNA reads TGTGCCATCAGTGAGGCACAGGGGGCCGGAGAGACCCAGTACTTC. It yields the protein CAISEAQGAGETQYF. The gene calls are TRBV10-3 and TRBJ2-5; TRBD1 matches 9 bases. V was clipped by 2 bases and J by 4 bases; unmatched bases: 5. CDR1 ENHRY and CDR2 SYGVKD come from the germline V gene. The CDR3 spans 15 residues.

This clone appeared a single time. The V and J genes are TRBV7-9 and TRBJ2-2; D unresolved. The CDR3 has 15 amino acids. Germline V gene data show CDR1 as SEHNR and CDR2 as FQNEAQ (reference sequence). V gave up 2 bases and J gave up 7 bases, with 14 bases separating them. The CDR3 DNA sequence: TGTGCCAGCAGCTTATCTGGAGTAGGTGGCGGGGAGCTGTTTTTT. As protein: CASSLSGVGGGELFF. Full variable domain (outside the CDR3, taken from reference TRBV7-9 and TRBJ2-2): DTGVSQNPRHKITKRGQNVTFRCDPISEHNRLYWYRQTLGQGPEFLTYFQNEAQLEKSRLLSDRFSAERPKGSFSTLEIQRTEQGDSAMYLCASSLSGVGGGELFFGEGSRLTVL.

The CDR3 loop reads CASSREVAGDGTDTQYF. The CDR3 nucleotides read TGTGCCAGCAGCCGGGAGGTAGCTGGGGACGGCACAGATACGCAGTATTTT. The V call is TRBV3-1 (or the pseudogene TRBV3-2), the J call TRBJ2-3; D might be TRBD2 (6 bases). CDR1 and CDR2 (germline): LGHDT, YNNKEL (reference sequence). V lost 4 bases and J lost 1, with 18 bases in between. CDR3 length equals 17 residues.

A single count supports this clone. The CDR3 DNA reads TGTGCCAGCAGTTACCGGGACAGGGTCTCCGAGCAGTACTTC. Translating gives CASSYRDRVSEQYF. This sequence joins TRBV6-5 and TRBJ2-7; 9 nucleotides line up with TRBD1. The germline CDR1 and CDR2 sequences are MNHEY and SVGAGI. The CDR3 consists of 14 residues. The V and J ends lost 2 bases and 6 bases, in that order; junction bases with no gene match: 5.

In DNA form, the CDR3 reads TGTGCCAGCAGTGAAGGGGGGACAGGGAAGGATGCCCTCCACTTT. Amino acids: CASSEGGTGKDALHF. This chain connects TRBV6-1 to TRBJ1-6; 9 bases align to TRBD1. This CDR3 has 15 amino acids. V trimming: 1 base; J trimming: 14 bases; junction bases outside the gene matches: 9. Germline CDR1 and CDR2: MNHNS and SASEGT.